This entry describes one TCR beta chain. The germline gives CDR1 SEHNR, CDR2 FQNEAQ (reference sequence). The V and J ends lost 4 bases and 5 bases, in that order; junction bases with no gene match: 11. The CDR3 sequence is 16 residues long. The sample is drawn from a study of Ad26.COV2.S vaccination and SARS-CoV-2 variants. Data came from immunoSEQ multiplex PCR; TCRdb stores just in-frame clones and leaves some out. The table records about 350,000 clones, 92% of them present only once. This receptor was obtained from a human donor who had recovered from COVID-19. This chain uses TRBV7-9 with TRBJ2-7, with 10 bases aligning to TRBD2. This material consisted of peripheral blood, taken after recovery from COVID-19. The CDR3 region is CASSSTRAGGPHEQYF. The CDR3 DNA reads as TGTGCCAGCAGCTCGACTCGAGCGGGGGGGCCTCACGAGCAGTACTTC. The whole variable domain, remainder taken from reference TRBV7-9 and TRBJ2-7, is DTGVSQNPRHKITKRGQNVTFRCDPISEHNRLYWYRQTLGQGPEFLTYFQNEAQLEKSRLLSDRFSAERPKGSFSTLEIQRTEQGDSAMYLCASSSTRAGGPHEQYFGPGTRLTVT.